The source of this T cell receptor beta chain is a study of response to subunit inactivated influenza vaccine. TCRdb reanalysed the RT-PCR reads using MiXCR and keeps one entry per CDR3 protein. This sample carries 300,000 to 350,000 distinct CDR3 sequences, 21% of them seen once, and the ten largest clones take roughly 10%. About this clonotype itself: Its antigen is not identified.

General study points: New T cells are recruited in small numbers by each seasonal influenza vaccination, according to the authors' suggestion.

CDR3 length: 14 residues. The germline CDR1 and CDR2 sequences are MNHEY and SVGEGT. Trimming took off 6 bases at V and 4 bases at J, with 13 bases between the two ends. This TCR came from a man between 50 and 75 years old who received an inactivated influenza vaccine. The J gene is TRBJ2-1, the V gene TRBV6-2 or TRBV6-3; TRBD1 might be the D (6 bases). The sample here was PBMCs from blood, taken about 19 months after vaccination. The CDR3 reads CASRMTGIYNEQFF. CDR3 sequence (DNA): TGTGCCAGCAGGATGACAGGAATATACAATGAGCAGTTCTTC.